Presented here are 2 T cell receptor beta chains from one specimen sequenced in a study of T cell responses to AZD1222 COVID-19 vaccine. Produced via immunoSEQ multiplex PCR; TCRdb's table is partial and in-frame only. The sample lists about 120,000 clones, 75% to 95% occurring once. This sample comprised peripheral blood, obtained 28 days after the second dose of the MenACWY control vaccine. The receptors come from an adult who received the MenACWY meningococcal vaccine as a control.

The genes are TRBV6-1 and TRBJ2-5; 9 nucleotides match TRBD2. The junction had 8 bases not matched to a gene; V was cut back by 3 bases and J by 6 bases. Germline loops: CDR1 MNHNS, CDR2 SASEGT. CDR3 length equals 15 residues. In DNA, the CDR3 is TGTGCCAGCAGTGATGGGCTAGCGGGGACTCAGACCCAGTACTTC. Amino acids: CASSDGLAGTQTQYF.

The chain employs TRBV18 and TRBJ1-1; a possible D gene is TRBD1 (6 bases). The CDR3 sequence is 15 residues long. Germline lookup yields CDR1 KGHSH and CDR2 LQKENI. The V end was cut by 4 bases, the J end by 1 base, with 13 bases between. CDR3 sequence reads: CASSLSGTKNTEAFF. The CDR3 DNA reads TGTGCCAGCTCACTCTCCGGGACAAAGAACACTGAAGCTTTCTTT.